This is a list of T cell receptor beta chains from one sample in a study of T cell repertoires in cytomegalovirus infection. TCRdb reprocessed the reads via MiXCR and lists one record per CDR3 protein. This table holds hundreds of thousands of distinct CDR3 sequences, 20% to 25% found once. Sequences were obtained from CD8+ T cells from PBMCs. Receptor source: a human donor in good health (CMV status not recorded). Some clones in this sample may be carry-over from other donors' samples. The CDR3 runs from the conserved cysteine through the conserved F or W.

16	TRBV7-9	TRBJ1-6	CASSQNDRGNNSPLHF
15	TRBV6-2/TRBV6-3	TRBJ2-1	CASRPSGTVRNEQFF
15	TRBV19	TRBJ1-1	CASSISIADTTEAFF
16	TRBV12-3/TRBV12-4	TRBJ2-2	CASSLERGTNTGELFF
14	TRBV20-1	TRBJ2-5	CSASGGYFRETQYF
16	TRBV6-2/TRBV6-3	TRBJ2-6	CASSERLSPGANVLTF
16	TRBV20-1	TRBJ2-1	CSARGRTTFSYNEQFF
16	TRBV6-5	TRBJ2-1	CASSGGSLAGYNEQFF
15	TRBV5-1	TRBJ2-1	CASSLERAVLDEQFF
16	TRBV7-6	TRBJ2-3	CASSPLASARGDTQYF
15	TRBV7-9	TRBJ2-1	CASSTRPRSDNEQFF
14	TRBV4-1	TRBJ2-1	CASSQAKVAGEQFF
16	TRBV6-1	TRBJ2-3	CASKIPAGGYTDTQYF
19	TRBV6-2/TRBV6-3	TRBJ1-2	CASSYSRLEGTDFNYGYTF
16	TRBV4-1	TRBJ2-5	CASSQDRGTGQETQYF
15	TRBV7-9	TRBJ1-5	CASSSGQYSNQPQHF
15	TRBV19	TRBJ2-2	CASAGPDRNTGELFF
16	TRBV28	TRBJ2-1	CASSFSIRSSYNEQFF
15	TRBV11-3	TRBJ2-1	CASSPRRTTYNEQFF